The 10 T cell receptor beta chains reported below all come from one sample, sequenced in a study of immune evolution from preneoplasia to lung adenocarcinoma (dated by TCRdb to about 2021). The library was produced with the immunoSEQ multiplex PCR assay. The table comes from immuneACCESS by way of TCRdb, which keeps in-frame sequences with V and J called. Part of the clones is missing from these tables; in studies checked, under half for an unresolved V gene and the rest for unknown reasons. The sample has approximately 5,000 clones on record, 81% of them singletons. Roughly 11% of the sample is held by the ten biggest clonotypes. The source material was FFPE adjacent normal lung tissue. The receptors stem from an older donor with lung adenocarcinoma.

The CDR3 sequence is CAWSWTEETQYF. The CDR3 region has the DNA TGTGCCTGGAGTTGGACAGAAGAGACCCAGTACTTC. This chain links TRBV30 with TRBJ2-5; D perhaps matches TRBD1 (6 bases). Trimming cost V 2 bases and J 3 bases, with 7 bases left between them. The CDR3 extends over 12 amino acids. CDR1 and CDR2 (germline): GTSNPN, SVGIG (reference sequence).

The chain carries TRBV5-1 and TRBJ1-1; 7 positions match TRBD1. CDR1 SGHRS and CDR2 YFSETQ come from the germline V gene. The CDR3 consists of 13 residues. V was clipped by 3 bases and J by 4 bases; unmatched bases: 3. CDR3 protein: CASSSDRPTEAFF. The DNA of the CDR3 is TGCGCCAGCAGCTCGGACAGGCCCACTGAAGCTTTCTTT.

The V gene is TRBV4-2, the J gene TRBJ2-3; 8 nucleotides align to TRBD2. The V and J ends lost 4 bases and 3 bases, in that order; junction bases with no gene match: 12. Per the germline V gene, CDR1 is LGHNA and CDR2 is YNFKEQ. This CDR3 comprises 17 residues. Here the CDR3 DNA reads TGTGCCAGCAGCCCTCGTGGAGTCGGGAGGGAAACAGATACGCAGTATTTT. Amino acids: CASSPRGVGRETDTQYF.

V and J are TRBV11-1 and TRBJ2-7, with 10 positions matching TRBD1. J gave up 1 base and V 4 bases, and 1 base lay outside the gene matches. CDR3 size: 14 residues. In germline, CDR1 is SGHAT, CDR2 FQDESV (reference sequence). The CDR3 loop reads CASSSDRGSYEQYF. In DNA form, the CDR3 reads TGTGCCAGCAGCTCGGACAGGGGGTCCTACGAGCAGTACTTC.

The chain combines TRBV15 with TRBJ2-1; TRBD2 might be the D (6 bases). The CDR3 sequence is 11 residues long. Germline V gene data show CDR1 as LNHNV and CDR2 as YYDKDF (reference sequence). Between the trimmed V and J ends, which lost 9 bases and 7 bases, there was a span of 10 bases. The chain's CDR3 is CATRRGNEQFF. CDR3 sequence (DNA): TGTGCCACGAGACGGGGGAATGAGCAGTTCTTC.

This chain connects TRBV4-3 to TRBJ2-7; no clear D. CDR3 length: 15 residues. Germline lookup yields CDR1 LGHNA and CDR2 YSLEER. With 0 bases removed from V and 3 bases from J, the gap between germline ends came to 12 bases. CDR3 coding DNA: TGCGCCAGCAGCCAAGATTGGCAGGCTGTCTACGAGCAGTACTTC. Translated, it gives CASSQDWQAVYEQYF.

This chain joins TRBV5-5 and TRBJ1-2, with D perhaps matching TRBD1 (5 bases). The CDR3 is 14 amino acids. CDR1 is SGHKS, CDR2 YYEKEE, per germline (reference sequence). The germline V and J ends were trimmed by 0 bases and 2 bases, with 8 bases remaining between them. Here the CDR3 reads CASSLAGLNYGYTF. The DNA for the CDR3 is TGTGCCAGCAGCTTGGCAGGGCTCAACTATGGCTACACCTTC.

V usage is TRBV29-1 and J usage is TRBJ1-2, with 7 bases matching TRBD1. Germline-derived CDR1 and CDR2 are SQVTM and ANQGSEA. The CDR3 totals 13 residues. Germline trimming cut 6 bases from V and 6 bases from J; bases unmatched to any gene: 10. The CDR3 loop is CSVLPTGRDGYTF. The CDR3 nucleotides read TGCAGCGTCCTACCGACAGGGAGAGATGGCTACACCTTC.

The chain joins TRBV9 to TRBJ2-1; D call uncertain. The CDR3 sequence is 13 residues long. Trimming left V 0 bases short and J 8 bases short, with 9 bases between. Per germline, CDR1 SGDLS and CDR2 YYNGEE. The CDR3 loop reads CASSVGSSDEQFF. The CDR3, as DNA: TGTGCCAGCAGCGTAGGATCCAGTGATGAGCAGTTCTTC.

The chain uses TRBV2 and TRBJ2-7, with 9 bases lining up with TRBD1. CDR1 is SNHLY and CDR2 is FYNNEI in the germline V gene. The V and J ends lost 7 bases and 3 bases, in that order; junction bases with no gene match: 4. This CDR3 comprises 13 residues. CDR3 coding DNA: TGTGCCAGCAAGGGACAGGGAAGCTACGAGCAGTACTTC. Translated: CASKGQGSYEQYF.